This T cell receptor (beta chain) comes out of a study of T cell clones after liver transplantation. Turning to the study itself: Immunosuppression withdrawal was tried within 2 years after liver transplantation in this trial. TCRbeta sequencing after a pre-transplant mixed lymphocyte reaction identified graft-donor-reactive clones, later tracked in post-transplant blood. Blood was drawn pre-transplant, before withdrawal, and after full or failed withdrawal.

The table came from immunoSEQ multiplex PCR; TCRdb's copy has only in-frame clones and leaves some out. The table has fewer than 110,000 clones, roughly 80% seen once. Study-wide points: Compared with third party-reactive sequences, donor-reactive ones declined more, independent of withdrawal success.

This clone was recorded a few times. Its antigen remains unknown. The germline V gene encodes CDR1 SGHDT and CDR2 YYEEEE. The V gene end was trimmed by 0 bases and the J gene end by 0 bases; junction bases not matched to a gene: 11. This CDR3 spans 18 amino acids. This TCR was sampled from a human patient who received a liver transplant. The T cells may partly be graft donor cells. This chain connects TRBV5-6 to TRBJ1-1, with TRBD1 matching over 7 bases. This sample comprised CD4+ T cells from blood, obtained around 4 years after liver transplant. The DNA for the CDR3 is TGTGCCAGCAGCTTGGCCAGGGGACAGCGCGTCATGAACACTGAAGCTTTCTTT. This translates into CASSLARGQRVMNTEAFF.